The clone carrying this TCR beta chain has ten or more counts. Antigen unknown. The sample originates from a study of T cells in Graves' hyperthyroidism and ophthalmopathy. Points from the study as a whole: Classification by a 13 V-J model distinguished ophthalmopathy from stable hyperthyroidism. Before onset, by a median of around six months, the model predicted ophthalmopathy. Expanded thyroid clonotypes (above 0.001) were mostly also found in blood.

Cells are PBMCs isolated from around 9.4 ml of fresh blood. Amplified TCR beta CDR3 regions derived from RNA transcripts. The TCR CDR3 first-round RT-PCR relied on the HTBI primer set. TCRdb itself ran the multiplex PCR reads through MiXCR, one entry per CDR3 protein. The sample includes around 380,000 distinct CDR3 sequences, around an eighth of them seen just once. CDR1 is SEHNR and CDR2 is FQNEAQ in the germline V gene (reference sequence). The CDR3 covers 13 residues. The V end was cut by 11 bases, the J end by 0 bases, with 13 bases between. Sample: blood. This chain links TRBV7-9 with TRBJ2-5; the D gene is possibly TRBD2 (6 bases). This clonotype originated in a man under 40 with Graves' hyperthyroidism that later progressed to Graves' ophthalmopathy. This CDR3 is CASGGGYQETQYF. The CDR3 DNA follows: TGTGCCTCCGGTGGGGGGTACCAAGAGACCCAGTACTTC.